This entry lists 13 T cell receptor beta chains sequenced from one sample in a study of T cell clones after liver transplantation. The repertoire was sequenced with immunoSEQ multiplex PCR; TCRdb's copy has only in-frame clones and lacks some. This repertoire shows 70,000 or so clones, roughly nine tenths found once; its top ten account for roughly 2.5%. The sequenced sample was CD4+ T cells from blood, obtained before liver transplant. The receptors come from a human donor who received a liver transplant.

The V call is TRBV11-3, the J call TRBJ1-4; possibly TRBD1 for D (5 bases). The V gene's germline CDR1 is SGHNT and CDR2 YENEEA. Trimming shortened V by 5 bases and J by 0 bases, and 13 bases separated the two germline ends. There are 16 residues in the CDR3. The CDR3 nucleotides are TGTGCCAGCAGCCACCCCCAGGGAGCAACTAATGAAAAACTGTTTTTT. Amino acid sequence: CASSHPQGATNEKLFF.

J is TRBJ2-3 and V is TRBV15; 8 bases agree with TRBD2. Trimming at V came to 0 bases and at J to 8 bases, leaving 16 bases not matched to a gene. The germline CDR1 and CDR2 sequences are LNHNV and YYDKDF (reference sequence). The CDR3 spans 18 residues. The CDR3: CATSRDYRKAGGAGTQYF. CDR3 coding DNA: TGTGCCACCAGCAGAGACTACAGAAAGGCGGGAGGTGCGGGTACGCAGTATTTT.

The chain uses TRBV25-1 and TRBJ2-3; possibly TRBD1 for D (5 bases). Germline V gives CDR1 MGHDK, CDR2 SYGVNS. The length of the CDR3 is 15 residues. V shed 4 bases and J shed 1 base, with 12 bases lying between them. The CDR3: CASSVGRVGTDTQYF. DNA of the CDR3: TGTGCCAGCAGTGTTGGCAGGGTCGGCACAGATACGCAGTATTTT.

The V gene is TRBV11-3, the J gene TRBJ2-2; either TRBD1 or TRBD2 may supply D (6 bases each). The length of the CDR3 is 17 residues. Trimming took off 5 bases at V and 0 bases at J, with 16 bases between the two ends. Germline-derived CDR1 and CDR2 are SGHNT and YENEEA. DNA for the CDR3: TGTGCCAGCAGCCTCAATTCGGGGGCAGCGAACACCGGGGAGCTGTTTTTT. Translated: CASSLNSGAANTGELFF.

This sequence joins TRBV5-4 and TRBJ1-1; 7 nucleotides agree with TRBD1. J gave up 1 base and V 4 bases, and 1 base lay outside the gene matches. CDR1 and CDR2 from the germline V gene are SGHNT and YYREEE (reference sequence). The CDR3 is 13 residues long. CDR3 sequence reads: CASSPGGNTEAFF. In nucleotides, the CDR3 is TGTGCCAGCAGCCCAGGGGGGAACACTGAAGCTTTCTTT.

The chain is built from TRBV11-3 and TRBJ2-7; TRBD2 agrees at 9 bases. V lost 5 bases and J lost 0; bases outside the gene matches: 5. Germline V gives CDR1 SGHNT, CDR2 YENEEA. The CDR3 is 15 amino acids. DNA for the CDR3: TGTGCCAGCAGCCCCGGACTAGCGCCCTCCTACGAGCAGTACTTC. Encoded protein: CASSPGLAPSYEQYF.

The chain employs TRBV29-1 and TRBJ2-3; 12 bases are shared with TRBD1. CDR1 and CDR2 (germline): SQVTM, ANQGSEA. The ends lost 5 bases at V and 3 bases at J; junction bases unmatched: 9. The CDR3 covers 16 residues. This chain's CDR3 is CSVLPPGQGATDTQYF. The CDR3 DNA reads TGCAGCGTTCTACCTCCGGGACAGGGGGCAACAGATACGCAGTATTTT.

This clone was counted a single time. This chain joins TRBV4-2 and TRBJ2-3; D is perhaps TRBD1 (6 bases). The ends were cut back, 4 bases at V and 3 bases at J, with 11 bases in the middle. The CDR3 is 14 residues long. CDR1 is LGHNA and CDR2 is YNFKEQ in the germline V gene. The CDR3 DNA reads TGTGCCAGCAGCCGAAATAGGGGGACAGATACGCAGTATTTT. Translating gives CASSRNRGTDTQYF.

The V and J genes are TRBV21-1 and TRBJ1-2; TRBD1 is the table's D call, not checked against the DNA. TRBV21-1 is reported as a pseudogene. CDR3 size: 13 residues. The CDR3 DNA follows: TGTGCCAGGAGGGACAGGGGAGACTATGGCTACACCTTC. Translation gives CARRDRGDYGYTF.

The genes are TRBV11-2 and TRBJ2-2, with no clear D. V lost 0 bases, J lost 4 bases, and 0 bases lay in between. Germline V gives CDR1 SGHAT, CDR2 FQNNGV. CDR3 length: 12 amino acids. The CDR3 DNA is TGTGCCAGCAGCTTAGACACCGGGGAGCTGTTTTTT. Its protein is CASSLDTGELFF.

The rearrangement links TRBV2 to TRBJ1-5, with 7 bases aligning to TRBD1. Germline V gene data show CDR1 as SNHLY and CDR2 as FYNNEI. The CDR3 is made up of 14 amino acids. V lost 5 bases, J lost 4 bases, and 5 bases stayed unmatched. CDR3 DNA sequence: TGTGCCAGCAGTAGGGACAGATTAAATCAGCCCCAGCATTTT. As protein: CASSRDRLNQPQHF.

The genes are TRBV28 and TRBJ1-1, with D perhaps TRBD1 (6 bases). The germline V gene has CDR1 MDHEN and CDR2 SYDVKM. Trimming took off 4 bases at V and 14 bases at J, with 14 bases between the two ends. The CDR3 length is 11 residues. Here the CDR3 DNA reads TGTGCCAGCAGTTCAACAGGGACCGGGTTCTTT. This gives the protein CASSSTGTGFF.

This clone has a single count. V gene TRBV2 combines with J gene TRBJ1-1; no reliable D call. Germline loops: CDR1 SNHLY, CDR2 FYNNEI. The V end lost 7 bases, the J end lost 5 bases, and 14 bases lay between the germline ends. The CDR3 runs to 13 residues. CDR3 protein: CASNAGSGTEAFF. The CDR3 DNA follows: TGTGCCAGCAACGCGGGGAGCGGGACTGAAGCTTTCTTT. The complete variable domain, with remaining parts taken from reference TRBV2 and TRBJ1-1, reads EPEVTQTPSHQVTQMGQEVILRCVPISNHLYFYWYRQILGQKVEFLVSFYNNEISEKSEIFDDQFSVERPDGSNFTLKIRSTKLEDSAMYFCASNAGSGTEAFFGQGTRLTVV.